Here is one T cell receptor (beta chain) with its context. Antigen specificity is unknown. Clones were sequenced by immunoSEQ multiplex PCR, and TCRdb holds only the in-frame ones, with some missing. The sample lists under 85,000 clones, around 93% occurring once. The data belong to a study of PD-L1 blockade in urothelial cancer. Points from the study as a whole: A below-median TCR clonality in blood before treatment predicted better survival.

The time point denotes: peripheral blood 6 weeks after treatment start. This specimen consisted of PBMCs, obtained around atezolizumab (anti-PD-L1) treatment. The sequence was obtained from a woman over 75 with urothelial cancer.

Written as DNA, the CDR3 is TGCGCCAGCAGTGACGCCTTAGCGGGAACCGGGGAGCTGTTTTTT. It translates to CASSDALAGTGELFF. The chain recombines TRBV10-2 with TRBJ2-2; TRBD2 aligns across 8 bases. Germline V gives CDR1 WSHSY, CDR2 SAAADI. Unmatched junction bases numbered 5, after V lost 3 bases and J lost 5 bases. This CDR3 has 15 residues.